This note documents a single T cell receptor (beta chain) sequence. Its target is unknown. Germline CDR1 SGDLS, CDR2 YYNGEE. The CDR3 covers 13 residues. The V segment lost 4 bases and the J segment 6 bases; nucleotides outside the gene matches: 6. In the original workflow: ImmunoSEQ output held junction-only sequences without quality scores, so filtering differed. Some clones are missing from TCRdb's copy, which holds only in-frame ones; the method was immunoSEQ multiplex PCR. That table is the source of V, J and clone size, and D and trimming were worked out from the DNA. The data show 640,000 or so clones, roughly 70% seen once. The sample originates from a study of shared clonotypes between healthy human individuals. Study observations and caveats: Sampling was confined to blood; repertoires within tissues likely differ.

This receptor was taken from a woman aged 25-40 years in good health. The sample consisted of memory CD4+ T cells sorted from blood. Subset reported: CD45RA-negative fraction. V is TRBV9 and J is TRBJ2-7, with TRBD1 identical over 8 bases. The CDR3 DNA follows: TGTGCCAGCAGCCGACAGGGGATGGGCGAGCAGTACTTC. Amino acids: CASSRQGMGEQYF.